Shown below are 10 T cell receptor beta chains from a single sample sequenced in a study of T cell changes during pregnancy in multiple sclerosis. This table comes from immunoSEQ multiplex PCR, and its TCRdb copy is limited to in-frame clones, with some not included. This table has 100,000 or so clones, more than 90% appearing once. The input for sequencing was peripheral blood, taken in the second trimester of pregnancy. The origin of the receptors is a female donor with multiple sclerosis, enrolled in a pregnancy study.

The sample holds a few counts of this clone. The chain joins TRBV30 to TRBJ1-1; 7 positions agree with TRBD1. The CDR3 extends over 13 amino acids. J gave up 1 base and V 4 bases, and 3 bases lay outside the gene matches. Germline V gives CDR1 GTSNPN, CDR2 SVGIG (reference sequence). The CDR3 nucleotides read TGTGCCTGGACCCGACAGGGGAACACTGAAGCTTTCTTT. It encodes CAWTRQGNTEAFF.

The chain links TRBV19 to TRBJ1-4; TRBD1 is a possible D gene (6 bases). Germline V gene data show CDR1 as LNHDA and CDR2 as SQIVND (reference sequence). CDR3 size: 15 residues. Trimming left V 6 bases short and J 6 bases short, with 17 bases between. Here the CDR3 reads CASRFRAGAYEKLFF. Here the CDR3 DNA reads TGTGCCAGTAGATTCCGGGCGGGGGCTTATGAAAAACTGTTTTTT.

The count of this clone is one. The chain is built from TRBV5-1 and TRBJ2-1; TRBD1 is a possible D gene (6 bases). Deletions cut 3 bases from V and 6 bases from J, with 10 bases between. The CDR3 contains 13 residues. Germline CDR1 reads SGHRS; CDR2 reads YFSETQ. CDR3 loop: CASSSGTLNEQFF. The CDR3 DNA reads as TGCGCCAGCAGCTCCGGGACACTCAATGAGCAGTTCTTC.

This chain joins TRBV28 and TRBJ1-4, with D possibly TRBD1 on 5 matching bases. This CDR3 is built from 16 residues. The germline V gene has CDR1 MDHEN and CDR2 SYDVKM. V shed 3 bases and J shed 2 bases, with 13 bases lying between them. The CDR3: CASSLGGAGTNEKLFF. In DNA, the CDR3 is TGTGCCAGCAGTTTGGGAGGGGCAGGGACTAATGAAAAACTGTTTTTT.

The J gene is TRBJ2-2, the V gene TRBV2; D remains unclear. CDR3 length: 15 residues. V was pared by 3 bases and J by 1 base, with 9 bases between. Germline CDR1 and CDR2: SNHLY and FYNNEI. The CDR3 bases are TGTGCCAGCAGTGACCCCCGGGTGAACACCGGGGAGCTGTTTTTT. Translated: CASSDPRVNTGELFF.

The chain recombines TRBV4-2 with TRBJ1-1; TRBD1 matches at 7 bases. Germline-derived CDR1 and CDR2 are LGHNA and YNFKEQ. The V and J ends lost 1 base and 1 base, in that order; junction bases with no gene match: 6. The CDR3 loop spans 16 amino acids. In DNA form, the CDR3 reads TGTGCCAGCAGCCAAGTTCTAGGACAGGAGAACACTGAAGCTTTCTTT. This translates into CASSQVLGQENTEAFF.

This clone was detected only once. V is TRBV19 and J is TRBJ1-1; tentatively, D is TRBD1 (5 bases). CDR1 is LNHDA and CDR2 is SQIVND in the germline V gene (reference sequence). Trimming took off 5 bases at V and 3 bases at J, with 10 bases between the two ends. The CDR3 runs to 13 residues. The CDR3 here is CASSWGGDTEAFF. CDR3 DNA sequence: TGTGCCAGTAGTTGGGGGGGGGACACTGAAGCTTTCTTT.

The chain employs TRBV5-1 and TRBJ2-1; a possible D gene is TRBD2 (6 bases). CDR1 SGHRS and CDR2 YFSETQ come from the germline V gene. V dropped 4 bases and J dropped 10 bases, with 18 bases sitting between them. This CDR3 region has 14 residues. The CDR3 DNA sequence: TGCGCCAGCAGCGTAGCGCGGGACCCCGGGGAGCAGTTCTTC. Protein product: CASSVARDPGEQFF. The full variable domain, rest sourced from reference TRBV5-1 and TRBJ2-1, is KAGVTQTPRYLIKTRGQQVTLSCSPISGHRSVSWYQQTPGQGLQFLFEYFSETQRNKGNFPGRFSGRQFSNSRSEMNVSTLELGDSALYLCASSVARDPGEQFFGPGTRLTVL.

The chain employs TRBV19 and TRBJ1-6; no definite D call. This CDR3 region has 15 residues. Trimming shortened V by 1 base and J by 4 bases, and 8 bases separated the two germline ends. Germline V lookup: CDR1 LNHDA, CDR2 SQIVND (reference sequence). The CDR3 region has the DNA TGTGCCAGTAGTATAGGGGCCGCTTATAATTCACCCCTCCACTTT. It translates to CASSIGAAYNSPLHF.

This chain connects TRBV5-1 to TRBJ2-1, with D possibly TRBD1 on 5 matching bases. The germline V gene has CDR1 SGHRS and CDR2 YFSETQ. The V gene lost 4 bases and the J gene lost 10 bases, with 15 bases spanning the gap. The CDR3 loop spans 13 amino acids. CDR3 region: CASSHPQGDEQFF. Here the CDR3 DNA reads TGCGCCAGCAGCCACCCTCAGGGTGACGAGCAGTTCTTC. The full variable domain, its missing parts supplied by reference TRBV5-1 and TRBJ2-1, is KAGVTQTPRYLIKTRGQQVTLSCSPISGHRSVSWYQQTPGQGLQFLFEYFSETQRNKGNFPGRFSGRQFSNSRSEMNVSTLELGDSALYLCASSHPQGDEQFFGPGTRLTVL.